What follows are 4 T cell receptor beta chains derived from one specimen sequenced in a study of graft-versus-host responses after intestinal transplantation. Generated by immunoSEQ multiplex PCR, the TCRdb table keeps only in-frame clones and is missing some. The sample lists more than 100,000 clones, 80% to 95% occurring once. For these receptors, no antigen is known. The specimen comprised unstimulated CD8+ T cells sorted from spleen or lymph node cells, sampled before intestinal transplant. The receptors were sampled from a human donor who received an intestinal transplant.

This chain uses TRBV29-1 with TRBJ1-2, with D unclear. Deletions cut 1 base from V and 1 base from J, with 13 bases between. CDR1 and CDR2 (germline): SQVTM, ANQGSEA. CDR3 length: 15 amino acids. CDR3 region: CSVEAFGGINYGYTF. CDR3 bases: TGCAGCGTTGAAGCTTTCGGCGGGATTAACTATGGCTACACCTTC.

The CDR3, as DNA: TGCGCCAGCAGCCCCACAGGAGGGACATCCTACAATGAGCAGTTCTTC. This translates into CASSPTGGTSYNEQFF. The chain is built from TRBV4-1 and TRBJ2-1; the D call may be TRBD1 or TRBD2 (6 bases each). The CDR3 length is 16 residues. The germline CDR1 and CDR2 sequences are MGHRA and YSYEKL. Trimming pared 4 bases from V and 1 base from J, leaving 14 bases between.

The CDR3 loop reads CASSPRTGLAAALQETQYF. CDR3 nucleotides: TGTGCCAGCAGCCCTAGGACAGGCCTAGCGGCCGCTCTCCAAGAGACCCAGTACTTC. V gene TRBV7-4 combines with J gene TRBJ2-5; D possibly matches TRBD1 or TRBD2 (7 bases each). The CDR3 has 19 residues. The V gene's germline CDR1 is SGHVT and CDR2 SQSDAQ. V was clipped by 5 bases and J by 1 base, with 26 bases between them. The variable domain in full, completed from reference TRBV7-4 and TRBJ2-5, reads GAGVSQSPRYKVAKRGRDVALRCDSISGHVTLYWYRQTLGQGSEVLTYSQSDAQRDKSGRPSGRFSAERPERSVSTLKIQRTEQGDSAVYLCASSPRTGLAAALQETQYFGPGTRLLVL.

The rearrangement joins TRBV4-1 to TRBJ1-6; possibly TRBD1 for D (6 bases). CDR1 is MGHRA and CDR2 is YSYEKL in the germline V gene. Trimming took 3 bases from V and 2 from J, leaving 14 bases between them. The CDR3 consists of 17 residues. The CDR3 sequence is CASSQGAAGTYNSPLHF. In DNA, the CDR3 is TGCGCCAGCAGCCAGGGGGCCGCGGGGACCTATAATTCACCCCTCCACTTT.